The source of this T cell receptor beta chain is a study of blood T cell repertoires in COVID-19. Study-wide background: The United States, Italy and Spain provided the acute and convalescent COVID-19 samples. In each case, the material was cDNA or gDNA derived from T cells, B-cell-depleted T cells, or PBMCs.

Sequencing was performed with immunoSEQ multiplex PCR; in TCRdb, only in-frame clones are kept and a portion is missing. The data hold roughly 500,000 clones, with around 87% observed a single time. The study recruited people aged roughly 18 to 100 years across roughly 25 US areas. Per the germline V gene, CDR1 is SGHDN and CDR2 is FVKESK. The CDR3 contains 17 residues. J gave up 2 bases and V 5 bases, and 9 bases lay outside the gene matches. V usage is TRBV14 and J usage is TRBJ1-1; 12 bases are a match to TRBD1. The sequenced sample consisted of PBMCs or T cells enriched from blood (not recorded which). The TCR originated in a middle-aged woman who had recovered from COVID-19. DNA for the CDR3: TGTGCCAGCAGCGCCCGGGACAGGGGGCGGTTCAACACTGAAGCTTTCTTT. This sequence encodes CASSARDRGRFNTEAFF.